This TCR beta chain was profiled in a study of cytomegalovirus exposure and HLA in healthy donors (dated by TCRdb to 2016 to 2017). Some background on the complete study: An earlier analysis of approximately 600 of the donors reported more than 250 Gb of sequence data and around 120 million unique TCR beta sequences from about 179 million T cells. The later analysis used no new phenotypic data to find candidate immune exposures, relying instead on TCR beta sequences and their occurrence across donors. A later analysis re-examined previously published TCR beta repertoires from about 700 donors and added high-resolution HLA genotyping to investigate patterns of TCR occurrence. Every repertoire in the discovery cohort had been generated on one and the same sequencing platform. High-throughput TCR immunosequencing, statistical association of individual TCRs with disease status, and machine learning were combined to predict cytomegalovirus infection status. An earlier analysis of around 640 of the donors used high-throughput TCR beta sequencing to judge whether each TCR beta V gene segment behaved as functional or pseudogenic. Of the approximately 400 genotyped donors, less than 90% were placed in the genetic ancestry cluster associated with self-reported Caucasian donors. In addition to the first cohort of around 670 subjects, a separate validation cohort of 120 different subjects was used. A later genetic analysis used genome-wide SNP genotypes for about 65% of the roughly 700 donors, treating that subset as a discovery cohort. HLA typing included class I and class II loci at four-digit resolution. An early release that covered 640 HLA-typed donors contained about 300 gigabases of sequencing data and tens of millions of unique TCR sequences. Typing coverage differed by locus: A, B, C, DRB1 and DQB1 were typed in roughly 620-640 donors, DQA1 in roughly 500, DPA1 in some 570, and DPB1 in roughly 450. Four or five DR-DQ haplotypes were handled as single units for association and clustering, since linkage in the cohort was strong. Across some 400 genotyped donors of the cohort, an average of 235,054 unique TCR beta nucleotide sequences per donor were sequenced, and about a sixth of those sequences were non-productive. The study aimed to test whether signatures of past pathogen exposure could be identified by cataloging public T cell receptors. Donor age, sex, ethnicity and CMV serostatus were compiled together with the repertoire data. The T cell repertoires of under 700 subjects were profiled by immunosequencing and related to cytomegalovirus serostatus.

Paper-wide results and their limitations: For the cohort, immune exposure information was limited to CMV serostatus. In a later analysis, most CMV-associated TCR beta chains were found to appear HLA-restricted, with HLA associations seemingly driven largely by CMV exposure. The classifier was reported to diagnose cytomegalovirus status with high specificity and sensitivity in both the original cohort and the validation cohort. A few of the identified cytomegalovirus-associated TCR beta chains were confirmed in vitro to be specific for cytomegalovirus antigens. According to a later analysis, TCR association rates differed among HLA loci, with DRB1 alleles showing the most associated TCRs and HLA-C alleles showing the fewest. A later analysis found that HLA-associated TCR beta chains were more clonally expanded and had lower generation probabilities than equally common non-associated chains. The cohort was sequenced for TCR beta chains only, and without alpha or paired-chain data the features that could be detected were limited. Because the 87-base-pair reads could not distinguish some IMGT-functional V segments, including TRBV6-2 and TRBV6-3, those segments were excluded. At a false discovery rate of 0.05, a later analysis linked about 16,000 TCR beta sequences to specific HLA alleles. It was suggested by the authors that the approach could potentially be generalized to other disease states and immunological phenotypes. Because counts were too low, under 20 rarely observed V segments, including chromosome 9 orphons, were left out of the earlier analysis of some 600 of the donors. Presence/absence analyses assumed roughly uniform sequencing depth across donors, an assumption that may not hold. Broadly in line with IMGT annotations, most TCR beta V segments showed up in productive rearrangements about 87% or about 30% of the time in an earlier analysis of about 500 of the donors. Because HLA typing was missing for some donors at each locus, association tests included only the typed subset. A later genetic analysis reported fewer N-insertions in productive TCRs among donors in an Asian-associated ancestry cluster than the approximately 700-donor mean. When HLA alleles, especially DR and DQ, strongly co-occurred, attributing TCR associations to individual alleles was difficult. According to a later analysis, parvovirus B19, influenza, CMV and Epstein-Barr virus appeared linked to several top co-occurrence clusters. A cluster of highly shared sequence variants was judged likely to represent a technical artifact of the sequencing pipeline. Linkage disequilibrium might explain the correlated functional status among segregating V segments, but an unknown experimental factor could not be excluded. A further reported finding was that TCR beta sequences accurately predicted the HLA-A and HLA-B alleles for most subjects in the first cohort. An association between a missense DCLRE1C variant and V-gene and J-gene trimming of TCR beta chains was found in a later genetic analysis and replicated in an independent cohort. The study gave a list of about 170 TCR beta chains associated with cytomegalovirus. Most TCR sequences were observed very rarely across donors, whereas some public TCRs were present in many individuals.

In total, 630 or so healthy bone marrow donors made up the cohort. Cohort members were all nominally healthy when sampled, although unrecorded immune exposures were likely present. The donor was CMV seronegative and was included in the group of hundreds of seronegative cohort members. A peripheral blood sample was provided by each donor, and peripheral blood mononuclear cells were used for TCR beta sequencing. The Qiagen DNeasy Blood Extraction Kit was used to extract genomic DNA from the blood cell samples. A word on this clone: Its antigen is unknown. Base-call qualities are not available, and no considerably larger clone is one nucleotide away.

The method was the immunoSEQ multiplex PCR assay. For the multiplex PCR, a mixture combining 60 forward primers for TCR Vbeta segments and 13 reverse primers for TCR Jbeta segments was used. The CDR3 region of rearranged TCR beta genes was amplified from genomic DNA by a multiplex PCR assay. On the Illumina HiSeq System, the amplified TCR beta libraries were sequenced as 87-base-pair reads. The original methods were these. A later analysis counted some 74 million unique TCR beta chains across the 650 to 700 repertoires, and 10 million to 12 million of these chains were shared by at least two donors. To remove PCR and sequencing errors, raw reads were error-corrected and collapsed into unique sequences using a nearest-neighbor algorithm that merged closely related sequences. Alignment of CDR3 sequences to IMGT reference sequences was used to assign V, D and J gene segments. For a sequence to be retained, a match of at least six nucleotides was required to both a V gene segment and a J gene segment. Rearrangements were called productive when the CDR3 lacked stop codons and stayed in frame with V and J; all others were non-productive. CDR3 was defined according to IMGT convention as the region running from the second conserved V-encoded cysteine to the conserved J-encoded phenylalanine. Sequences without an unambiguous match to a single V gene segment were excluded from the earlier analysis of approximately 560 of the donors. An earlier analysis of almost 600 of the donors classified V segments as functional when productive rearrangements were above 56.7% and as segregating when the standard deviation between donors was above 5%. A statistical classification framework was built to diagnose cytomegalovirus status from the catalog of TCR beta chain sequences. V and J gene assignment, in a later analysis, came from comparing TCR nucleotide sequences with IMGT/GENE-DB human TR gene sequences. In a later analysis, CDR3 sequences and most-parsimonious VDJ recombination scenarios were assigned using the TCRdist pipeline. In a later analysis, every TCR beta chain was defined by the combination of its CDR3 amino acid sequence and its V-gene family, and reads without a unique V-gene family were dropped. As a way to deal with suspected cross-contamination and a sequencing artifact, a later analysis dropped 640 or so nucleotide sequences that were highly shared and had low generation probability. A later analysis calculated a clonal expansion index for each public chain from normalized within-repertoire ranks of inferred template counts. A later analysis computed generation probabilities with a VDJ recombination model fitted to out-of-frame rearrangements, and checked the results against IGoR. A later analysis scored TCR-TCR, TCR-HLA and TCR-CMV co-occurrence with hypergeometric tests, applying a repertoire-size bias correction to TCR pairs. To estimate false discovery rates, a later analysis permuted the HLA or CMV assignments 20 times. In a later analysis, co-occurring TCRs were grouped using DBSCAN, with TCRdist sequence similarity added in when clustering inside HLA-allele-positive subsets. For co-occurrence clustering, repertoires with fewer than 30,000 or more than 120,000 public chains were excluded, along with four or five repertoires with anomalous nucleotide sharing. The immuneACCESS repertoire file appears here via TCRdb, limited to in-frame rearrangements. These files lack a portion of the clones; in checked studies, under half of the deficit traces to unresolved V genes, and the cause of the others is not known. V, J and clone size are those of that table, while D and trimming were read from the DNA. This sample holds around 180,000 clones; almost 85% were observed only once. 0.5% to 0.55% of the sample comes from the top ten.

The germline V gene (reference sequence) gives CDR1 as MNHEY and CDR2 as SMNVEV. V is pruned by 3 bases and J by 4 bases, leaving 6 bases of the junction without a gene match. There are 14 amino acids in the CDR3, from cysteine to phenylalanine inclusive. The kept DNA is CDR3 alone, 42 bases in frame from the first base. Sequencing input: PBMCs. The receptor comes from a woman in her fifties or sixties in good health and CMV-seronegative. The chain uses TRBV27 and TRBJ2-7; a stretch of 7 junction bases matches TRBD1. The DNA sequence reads TGTGCCAGCAGTTTCGCGACAGGGTCGTACGAGCAGTACTTC. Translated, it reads CASSFATGSYEQYF.